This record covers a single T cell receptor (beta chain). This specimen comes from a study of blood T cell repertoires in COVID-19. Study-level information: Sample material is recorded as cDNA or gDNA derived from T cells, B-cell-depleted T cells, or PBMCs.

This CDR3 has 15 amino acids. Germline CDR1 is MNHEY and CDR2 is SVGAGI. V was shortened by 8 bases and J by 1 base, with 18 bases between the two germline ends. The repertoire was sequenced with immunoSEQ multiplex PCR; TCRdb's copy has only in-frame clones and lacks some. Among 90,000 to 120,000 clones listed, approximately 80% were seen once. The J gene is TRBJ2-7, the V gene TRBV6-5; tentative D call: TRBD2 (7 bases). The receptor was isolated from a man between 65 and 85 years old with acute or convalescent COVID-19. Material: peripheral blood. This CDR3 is CASGGGAIGSYEQYF. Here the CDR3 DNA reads TGTGCCAGCGGAGGGGGGGCAATCGGTTCCTACGAGCAGTACTTC.